A single sample gave rise to the 26 T cell receptor beta chains below, sequenced in a study of T cells in Graves' hyperthyroidism and ophthalmopathy. It was RNA transcripts that yielded the amplified TCR beta CDR3 regions. When the TCR CDR3 underwent first-round RT-PCR, the HTBI primer set was used. TCRdb reprocessed the multiplex PCR reads with MiXCR, giving one entry per CDR3 protein. The sample records fewer than 350,000 distinct CDR3 sequences, under 25% being singletons. The source material was blood. Source of these receptors: a woman aged 45-60 years with Graves' hyperthyroidism.

This clonotype has a count of ten or more. The chain links TRBV27 to TRBJ2-7, with 13 nucleotides matching TRBD2. Germline lookup yields CDR1 MNHEY and CDR2 SMNVEV (reference sequence). This CDR3 comprises 15 residues. The ends lost 5 bases at V and 2 bases at J; junction bases unmatched: 3. The CDR3 sequence is CASSPTSGRAYEQYF. In nucleotides, the CDR3 is TGTGCCAGCAGTCCCACTAGCGGGAGGGCCTACGAGCAGTACTTC.

This clonotype was detected many times. The J gene is TRBJ1-6, the V gene TRBV2, with unresolved D. The CDR3 covers 14 residues. With 5 bases removed from V and 10 bases from J, the gap between germline ends came to 15 bases. Germline V CDR1 and CDR2: SNHLY, FYNNEI. CDR3 protein: CASSSPAPGSPLHF. The CDR3 bases are TGTGCCAGCAGTTCACCTGCTCCAGGATCACCCCTCCACTTT.

The table lists this clonotype with many counts. This chain links TRBV10-1 with TRBJ1-1, with D unresolved. CDR1 and CDR2 from the germline V gene are WNHNN and SYGVQD (reference sequence). This CDR3 has 12 residues. Between the trimmed V and J ends, which lost 10 bases and 3 bases, there was a span of 12 bases. The CDR3 sequence is CAIFGSDTEAFF. The CDR3, as DNA: TGCGCCATCTTTGGATCCGACACTGAAGCTTTCTTT.

The chain links TRBV20-1 to TRBJ2-1, with TRBD2 matching 10 bases. The CDR3 covers 16 residues. From germline, CDR1 is DFQATT and CDR2 SNEGSKA (reference sequence). Unmatched junction bases numbered 11, after V lost 6 bases and J lost 3 bases. The CDR3 reads CSAEGWLAGVYNEQFF. For the CDR3, the DNA is TGCAGTGCCGAGGGGTGGCTAGCGGGAGTCTACAATGAGCAGTTCTTC.

This clonotype occurred many times. This chain joins TRBV18 and TRBJ1-1, with TRBD1 matching 11 bases. The CDR3 has 13 residues. In germline, CDR1 is KGHSH, CDR2 LQKENI. The trim removed 5 bases at V and 5 bases at J, leaving 1 base unmatched. CDR3 nucleotides: TGTGCCAGCTCATGGGACAGGGGGACTGAAGCTTTCTTT. Translation gives CASSWDRGTEAFF.

The chain has TRBV18 and TRBJ2-2; 9 bases match TRBD1. The CDR3 consists of 15 residues. V lost 3 bases and J lost 5; bases outside the gene matches: 4. Germline loops: CDR1 KGHSH, CDR2 LQKENI. The CDR3 bases are TGTGCCAGCTCACCGGGACAGGGAAGAACCGGGGAGCTGTTTTTT. Protein product: CASSPGQGRTGELFF.

This clonotype was counted many times. The genes are TRBV3-1 and TRBJ2-3; tentative D call: TRBD2 (6 bases). Trimming shortened V by 1 base and J by 10 bases, and 15 bases separated the two germline ends. Germline V gene data show CDR1 as LGHDT and CDR2 as YNNKEL (reference sequence). There are 14 residues in the CDR3. CDR3 residues: CASSQGRSEGSQYF. CDR3 in DNA: TGTGCCAGCAGCCAAGGACGTTCGGAGGGTTCGCAGTATTTT.

This chain links TRBV5-4 with TRBJ2-6; 8 positions match TRBD1. Germline CDR1 is SGHNT and CDR2 is YYREEE (reference sequence). This CDR3 spans 14 amino acids. V gave up 2 bases and J gave up 11 bases; unmatched junction bases: 6. As DNA, the CDR3 is TGTGCCAGCAGCTTACGGACAGGGTATGACGTCCTGACTTTC. Its protein product is CASSLRTGYDVLTF. Using reference TRBV5-4 and TRBJ2-6 for the parts outside the CDR3, the full variable domain is ETGVTQSPTHLIKTRGQQVTLRCSSQSGHNTVSWYQQALGQGPQFIFQYYREEENGRGNFPPRFSGLQFPNYSSELNVNALELDDSALYLCASSLRTGYDVLTFGAGSRLTVL.

This clonotype has only a few counts. This chain connects TRBV10-1 to TRBJ2-7; 7 nucleotides line up with TRBD1. This CDR3 spans 15 amino acids. Trimming removed 3 bases from V and 3 bases from J; junction bases left unmatched: 8. The germline V gene encodes CDR1 WNHNN and CDR2 SYGVQD (reference sequence). This chain's CDR3 is CASSDSGTVIYEQYF. The CDR3 nucleotides are TGCGCCAGCAGTGACTCCGGGACAGTTATCTACGAGCAGTACTTC.

This clonotype has ten or more counts. This chain joins TRBV6-1 and TRBJ2-3; D unclear. The germline CDR1 and CDR2 sequences are MNHNS and SASEGT. This CDR3 comprises 14 residues. Trimming took 5 bases from V and 4 from J, leaving 13 bases between them. In DNA form, the CDR3 reads TGTGCCAGCAGTACGGCCCAAGACTCAGATACGCAGTATTTT. Translating gives CASSTAQDSDTQYF.

This chain joins TRBV20-1 and TRBJ2-5, with D possibly TRBD2 on 6 matching bases. CDR3 size: 14 residues. The germline gives CDR1 DFQATT, CDR2 SNEGSKA (reference sequence). V was clipped by 6 bases and J by 3 bases, with 17 bases between them. CDR3 bases: TGCAGTGCCAAGCATTGGGGGACTGAAGAGACCCAGTACTTC. Protein product: CSAKHWGTEETQYF.

The chain links TRBV19 to TRBJ1-5; 10 bases align to TRBD1. Germline CDR1 is LNHDA and CDR2 is SQIVND (reference sequence). The CDR3 sequence is 13 residues long. V shed 10 bases, J shed 6 bases, and the junction held 6 bases outside the gene matches. The CDR3, as DNA: TGTGCCACCTCGACAGGGGGCGGTCAGCCCCAGCATTTT. The encoded protein is CATSTGGGQPQHF.

In this sample, this clonotype turned up many times. The chain uses TRBV12-5 and TRBJ2-1; 7 bases fit TRBD1. The CDR3 is 17 amino acids. From germline, CDR1 is LGHNT and CDR2 FRNRAP. With V trimmed by 4 bases and J by 7 bases, 16 bases remained unmatched. The CDR3 DNA reads as TGTGCTAGTGGTTCCCCCTCTGACAGGGAGCTAGGGAATGAGCAGTTCTTC. It encodes CASGSPSDRELGNEQFF.

In its sample, this clonotype was seen many times. This chain connects TRBV7-6 to TRBJ1-1, with 7 bases matching TRBD1. The V and J ends lost 4 bases and 6 bases, in that order; junction bases with no gene match: 14. This CDR3 has 16 amino acids. Germline V gene data show CDR1 as SGHVS and CDR2 as FNYEAQ. CDR3 coding DNA: TGTGCCAGCAGCTCGGGACAGAGGGAAATCCTCGCTGAAGCTTTCTTT. Its protein product is CASSSGQREILAEAFF.

The CDR3 loop reads CSARTPPGQGAGELFF. Written as DNA, the CDR3 is TGCAGTGCTAGGACTCCTCCGGGACAGGGGGCCGGGGAGCTGTTTTTT. This chain joins TRBV20-1 and TRBJ2-2, with TRBD1 matching over 11 bases. The CDR3 length is 16 residues. CDR1 and CDR2 from the germline V gene are DFQATT and SNEGSKA (reference sequence). The J segment lost 6 bases and the V segment lost 3 bases, leaving 9 bases of the junction unmatched.

V usage is TRBV11-2 and J usage is TRBJ2-2, with 9 nucleotides matching TRBD1. V was clipped by 4 bases and J by 5 bases; unmatched bases: 8. There are 16 residues in the CDR3. Germline lookup yields CDR1 SGHAT and CDR2 FQNNGV. The CDR3 nucleotides read TGTGCCAGCAGCTCTTACAGGGGGCGGTGGACCGGGGAGCTGTTTTTT. Encoded protein: CASSSYRGRWTGELFF. Full variable domain (remainder filled in from reference TRBV11-2 and TRBJ2-2): EAGVAQSPRYKIIEKRQSVAFWCNPISGHATLYWYQQILGQGPKLLIQFQNNGVVDDSQLPKDRFSAERLKGVDSTLKIQPAKLEDSAVYLCASSSYRGRWTGELFFGEGSRLTVL.

This chain joins TRBV4-2 and TRBJ2-5; TRBD2 aligns across 11 bases. Germline values: CDR1 LGHNA, CDR2 YNFKEQ. The CDR3 spans 15 residues. V shed 2 bases and J 5 bases; nucleotides not matched to a gene: 4. Written as DNA, the CDR3 is TGTGCCAGCAGCCAAAAGCTAGCGGGAGGTGAGACCCAGTACTTC. This codes for CASSQKLAGGETQYF.

This clonotype showed up many times. In nucleotides, the CDR3 is TGTGCCAGCAGTGAGAAGGACAGTTATAGCAATCAGCCCCAGCATTTT. As protein: CASSEKDSYSNQPQHF. The chain links TRBV6-1 to TRBJ1-5; possible D gene TRBD1, 6 bases. V shed 3 bases and J shed 0 bases, with 12 bases lying between them. The CDR3 runs to 16 residues. Germline V gene sequence: CDR1 MNHNS, CDR2 SASEGT.

The rearrangement uses TRBV2 and TRBJ1-5; no firm D call. V lost 6 bases to trimming and J lost 4 bases, with 10 bases between them. Germline CDR1 SNHLY, CDR2 FYNNEI. The CDR3 runs 13 residues. The CDR3 coding sequence is TGTGCCAGCAGGCAGGTTGGGAATCAGCCCCAGCATTTT. It specifies CASRQVGNQPQHF.

This clonotype was picked up many times. The DNA for the CDR3 is TGTGCCAGCAGGCCCCTCGGGGTGGTAGATACGCAGTATTTT. Amino acids: CASRPLGVVDTQYF. V gene TRBV7-9 combines with J gene TRBJ2-3, with TRBD2 as a possible D gene (5 bases). The germline CDR1 and CDR2 sequences are SEHNR and FQNEAQ (reference sequence). The CDR3 has 14 amino acids. The V gene lost 6 bases and the J gene lost 5 bases, with 15 bases spanning the gap.

The gene calls are TRBV2 and TRBJ2-1, with D unresolved. Germline V gene lookup returns CDR1 SNHLY and CDR2 FYNNEI. Trimming took 3 bases from V and 0 from J, leaving 12 bases between them. This CDR3 has 16 residues. Here the CDR3 DNA reads TGTGCCAGCAGTGAGTCCTTGCGGAGCTCCTACAATGAGCAGTTCTTC. This encodes CASSESLRSSYNEQFF.

This clonotype was seen many times. The rearrangement uses TRBV28 and TRBJ1-3, with D unresolved. The V end lost 3 bases, the J end lost 4 bases, and 13 bases lay between the germline ends. This CDR3 is 15 amino acids long. Germline V CDR1 and CDR2: MDHEN, SYDVKM. CDR3 DNA sequence: TGTGCCAGCAGTTTGATAGCTGGGTCGGGAAACACCATATATTTT. Translation: CASSLIAGSGNTIYF.

This clonotype was counted only a few times. This sequence joins TRBV12-5 and TRBJ2-5; 8 bases line up with TRBD1. The junction had 19 bases not matched to a gene; V was cut back by 0 bases and J by 1 base. The germline gives CDR1 LGHNT, CDR2 FRNRAP. This CDR3 contains 21 residues. CDR3 in amino acids: CASGLVLGTGPPAGSQETQYF. DNA of the CDR3: TGTGCTAGTGGTTTGGTACTAGGGACAGGACCTCCCGCCGGGTCCCAAGAGACCCAGTACTTC.

This clonotype came up many times. The chain combines TRBV11-3 with TRBJ2-5; D gene unclear. Trimming cost V 2 bases and J 4 bases, with 8 bases left between them. This CDR3 spans 13 amino acids. Germline V CDR1 and CDR2: SGHNT, YENEEA. The CDR3 loop is CASSLNVLETQYF. CDR3 nucleotide sequence: TGTGCCAGCAGCTTAAATGTACTAGAGACCCAGTACTTC.

The sample holds many counts of this clonotype. J is TRBJ1-2 and V is TRBV9; D gene uncertain. The germline V gene has CDR1 SGDLS and CDR2 YYNGEE. Trimming removed 3 bases from V and 4 bases from J, with 4 bases in between. There are 11 residues in the CDR3. CDR3 coding DNA: TGTGCCAGCAGCGGACTCTATGGCTACACCTTC. Its protein product is CASSGLYGYTF.

V is TRBV11-2 and J is TRBJ1-3, with D tentatively TRBD1 (6 bases). Deletions cut 2 bases from V and 5 bases from J, with 13 bases between. This CDR3 contains 15 residues. CDR1 and CDR2 (germline): SGHAT, FQNNGV. The CDR3 is CASSLSGVRRNTIYF. The CDR3 nucleotides read TGTGCCAGCAGCTTATCAGGGGTCCGGAGAAACACCATATATTTT.